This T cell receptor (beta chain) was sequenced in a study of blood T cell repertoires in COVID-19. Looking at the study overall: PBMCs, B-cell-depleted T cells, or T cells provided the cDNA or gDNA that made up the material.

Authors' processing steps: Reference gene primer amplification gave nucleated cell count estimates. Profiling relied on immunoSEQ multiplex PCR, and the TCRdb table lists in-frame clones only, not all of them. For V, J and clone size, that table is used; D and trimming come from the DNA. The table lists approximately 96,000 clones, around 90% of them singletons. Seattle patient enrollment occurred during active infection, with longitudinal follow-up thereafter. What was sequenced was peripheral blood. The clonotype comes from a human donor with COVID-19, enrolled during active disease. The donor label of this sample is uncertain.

CDR3 coding DNA: TGTGCCAGCGGGAGAGGCTCTGGAAACACCATATATTTT. This encodes CASGRGSGNTIYF. V usage is TRBV28 and J usage is TRBJ1-3, with D unresolved. V lost 8 bases and J lost 0, with 8 bases in between. Germline loops: CDR1 MDHEN, CDR2 SYDVKM. The CDR3 has 13 residues.